Following are 16 T cell receptor beta chains from one sample sequenced in a study of blood T cells in healthy people across ages. Primers used in a second PCR of roughly 6 to 12 cycles were a sample-barcoded 5' primer and a J-beta primer mix. One entry per CDR3 protein, called by TCRdb with MiXCR from the 5' RACE reads. The table records 550,000 to 700,000 distinct CDR3 sequences, 27% of them present only once. Sequencing input: blood. These receptors all stem from a woman aged 65 to 85 in good health.

This clonotype has just a few counts. The V and J genes are TRBV7-2 and TRBJ2-4; 9 positions match TRBD1. The junction had 3 bases not matched to a gene; V was cut back by 5 bases and J by 1 base. CDR1 is SGHTA, CDR2 FQGNSA, per germline. CDR3 length: 15 residues. CDR3 sequence: CASSTGTGAKNIQYF. CDR3 sequence (DNA): TGTGCCAGCAGCACCGGGACAGGGGCCAAAAACATTCAGTACTTC.

The sample holds a few counts of this clonotype. The chain recombines TRBV20-1 with TRBJ1-2; 7 bases map to TRBD1. The ends lost 0 bases at V and 2 bases at J; junction bases unmatched: 0. CDR3 length equals 13 residues. The germline V gene has CDR1 DFQATT and CDR2 SNEGSKA (reference sequence). The CDR3 DNA is TGCAGTGCTAGAGAGGACAGGAACTATGGCTACACCTTC. It encodes CSAREDRNYGYTF.

This chain links TRBV6-5 with TRBJ2-3; 10 bases are a match to TRBD1. The germline gives CDR1 MNHEY, CDR2 SVGAGI. Unmatched junction bases numbered 5, after V lost 7 bases and J lost 4 bases. This CDR3 is built from 14 residues. The CDR3 nucleotides are TGTGCCAGCAAACCGGGACAGGGGTCAGATACGCAGTATTTT. It encodes CASKPGQGSDTQYF.

The chain carries TRBV4-1 and TRBJ1-5; no clear D gene. Looked up from germline, CDR1 is MGHRA and CDR2 is YSYEKL. Deletions cut 5 bases from V and 3 bases from J, with 17 bases between. The CDR3 length is 16 residues. CDR3 sequence (DNA): TGCGCCAGCAGCTCTAGTCCTTTCGGGTACAATCAGCCCCAGCATTTT. Translation gives CASSSSPFGYNQPQHF.

CDR3 residues: CASSLAATGGAGELFF. The CDR3 DNA reads as TGTGCCAGCAGCTTAGCCGCGACAGGGGGAGCCGGGGAGCTGTTTTTT. V usage is TRBV11-3 and J usage is TRBJ2-2, with 9 bases fitting TRBD1. The junction had 6 bases not matched to a gene; V was cut back by 1 base and J by 6 bases. Germline V lookup: CDR1 SGHNT, CDR2 YENEEA. CDR3 length equals 16 residues.

This chain uses TRBV25-1 with TRBJ2-1, with 7 bases that match TRBD2. This CDR3 is 14 amino acids long. In germline, CDR1 is MGHDK, CDR2 SYGVNS. V trimming: 4 bases; J trimming: 6 bases; junction bases outside the gene matches: 6. CDR3 bases: TGTGCCAGCAGTGGGGCCGGGACTATCAATGAGCAGTTCTTC. Its translation is CASSGAGTINEQFF.

The rearrangement links TRBV5-1 to TRBJ2-7; the match to TRBD1 covers 8 bases. V shed 2 bases and J 3 bases; nucleotides not matched to a gene: 1. CDR3 size: 13 residues. In germline, CDR1 is SGHRS, CDR2 YFSETQ. The CDR3 sequence is CASSFDRGYEQYF. Written as DNA, the CDR3 is TGCGCCAGCAGCTTCGACAGGGGCTACGAGCAGTACTTC.

This clonotype was detected a few times. The genes are TRBV2 and TRBJ1-1, with 7 bases identical to TRBD1. The CDR3 extends over 14 amino acids. CDR1 is SNHLY, CDR2 FYNNEI, per germline. J gave up 4 bases and V 3 bases, and 5 bases lay outside the gene matches. The CDR3 protein is CASSERGQGTEAFF. The DNA for the CDR3 is TGTGCCAGCAGTGAGAGGGGGCAAGGCACTGAAGCTTTCTTT.

DNA for the CDR3: TGTGCCAGCAGTTTAGTGGGAAGTAAGGTATACGAGCAGTACTTC. It yields the protein CASSLVGSKVYEQYF. J is TRBJ2-7 and V is TRBV12-3 or TRBV12-4; D is unclear. This CDR3 contains 15 residues. The germline V and J ends were trimmed by 1 base and 4 bases, with 14 bases remaining between them.

The V call is TRBV6-2 or TRBV6-3, the J call TRBJ2-1; D is unresolved. This CDR3 contains 11 residues. CDR1 and CDR2 (germline): MNHEY, SVGEGT. Trimming took 8 bases from V and 6 from J, leaving 8 bases between them. CDR3 amino acids: CASLRSNEQFF. CDR3 coding DNA: TGTGCCAGCCTCCGATCCAATGAGCAGTTCTTC.

This clonotype has at least ten counts. The chain recombines TRBV29-1 with TRBJ2-3; either TRBD1 or TRBD2 may supply D (5 bases each). Germline CDR1 reads SQVTM; CDR2 reads ANQGSEA. V dropped 0 bases and J dropped 5 bases, with 18 bases sitting between them. This CDR3 comprises 16 residues. CDR3 protein: CSVEDEGRGLRDTQYF. The CDR3, as DNA: TGCAGCGTTGAAGATGAGGGAAGGGGCTTGAGAGATACGCAGTATTTT.

V and J are TRBV20-1 and TRBJ2-7, with TRBD2 identical over 10 bases. This CDR3 contains 13 residues. Germline assignment: CDR1 DFQATT and CDR2 SNEGSKA (reference sequence). V lost 5 bases, J lost 5 bases, and 6 bases stayed unmatched. The CDR3 DNA sequence: TGCAGTGCTTATAGCGGGGGGAGGAACGAGCAGTACTTC. It codes for CSAYSGGRNEQYF.

This clonotype was seen a few times. The chain recombines TRBV12-3 or TRBV12-4 with TRBJ1-1; D is possibly TRBD1 (6 bases). The V and J ends lost 0 bases and 5 bases respectively, with 10 bases between them. The CDR3 length is 14 residues. The CDR3 loop is CASSLARGQTEAFF. The CDR3 DNA reads TGTGCCAGCAGTTTAGCTCGGGGGCAGACTGAAGCTTTCTTT.

This clonotype has only a few counts. This chain joins TRBV7-2 and TRBJ1-1; 11 bases align to TRBD1. Per the germline V gene, CDR1 is SGHTA and CDR2 is FQGNSA. The CDR3 extends over 14 amino acids. Germline trimming cut 1 base from V and 10 bases from J; bases unmatched to any gene: 5. DNA of the CDR3: TGTGCCAGCAGCTTAGGGGGACAGGGGGAGTTAGCTTTCTTT. It codes for CASSLGGQGELAFF.

V and J are TRBV18 and TRBJ2-1; D is uncertain. Germline CDR1 KGHSH, CDR2 LQKENI. The CDR3 length is 14 residues. Trimming removed 4 bases from V and 2 bases from J, with 9 bases in between. CDR3 protein: CASSRVGTYNEQFF. In nucleotides, the CDR3 is TGTGCCAGCTCACGAGTAGGCACCTACAATGAGCAGTTCTTC. Filled out from reference TRBV18 and TRBJ2-1, the complete variable domain reads NAGVMQNPRHLVRRRGQEARLRCSPMKGHSHVYWYRQLPEEGLKFMVYLQKENIIDESGMPKERFSAEFPKEGPSILRIQQVVRGDSAAYFCASSRVGTYNEQFFGPGTRLTVL.

This clonotype was counted many times. A junction boundary mismatches the germline segment, possibly from a read error. The rearrangement links TRBV13 to TRBJ1-6; D unresolved. Germline V gene lookup returns CDR1 PRHDT and CDR2 FYEKMQ (reference sequence). The CDR3 sequence is 15 residues long. The CDR3 is CASNLQGGFNSPLHF. The CDR3 DNA follows: TGTGCCAGCAACTTACAAGGCGGCTTTAATTCACCCCTCCACTTT.